This TCR beta chain was sequenced in a study of cytomegalovirus exposure and HLA in healthy donors (dated by TCRdb to the late 2010s). For the wider study: According to an earlier analysis of several hundred of the donors, some 180 million T cells yielded 100 million or so unique TCR beta sequences and about 300 Gb of sequence data. An early release that covered some 640 HLA-typed donors contained about 300 gigabases of sequencing data and 80 million or so unique TCR sequences. Among the approximately 420 genotyped donors, about 85% belonged to the genetic ancestry cluster associated with self-reported Caucasian donors. The study was designed to test whether signatures of past pathogen exposure could be identified by cataloging public T cell receptors. The study profiled the T cell repertoires of about 640 subjects by immunosequencing and related them to cytomegalovirus serostatus. In addition to the first cohort of about 650 subjects, a separate validation cohort of 120 different subjects was used. The study combined high-throughput TCR immunosequencing, statistical association of individual TCRs with disease status, and machine learning to predict cytomegalovirus infection status. A later analysis re-examined previously published TCR beta repertoires from just over 650 donors and added high-resolution HLA genotyping to investigate patterns of TCR occurrence. Rather than drawing on any new phenotypic data, the later analysis identified candidate immune exposures from TCR beta sequences and the way those sequences occurred across donors. An earlier analysis of around 580 of the donors used high-throughput TCR beta sequencing to judge whether each TCR beta V gene segment behaved as functional or pseudogenic. Donor age, sex, ethnicity and CMV serostatus were compiled alongside the repertoire data. A later genetic analysis took genome-wide SNP genotypes for about three fifths of the roughly 670 donors and used that subset as a discovery cohort. Every discovery cohort repertoire had been produced on one sequencing platform. Class I and class II HLA loci were covered by the typing at four-digit resolution. Typing coverage differed by locus: A, B, C, DRB1 and DQB1 were typed in roughly 620-630 donors, DQA1 in 522, DPA1 in around 600, and DPB1 in roughly 450. Four or five DR-DQ haplotypes were treated as single units for association and clustering because of strong linkage in the cohort. Among around 400 genotyped donors of the cohort, an average of about 240,000 unique TCR beta nucleotide sequences was sequenced per donor, of which approximately 19% were non-productive. Broad study findings and their caveats: Cytomegalovirus status was reported to be diagnosed by the classifier with high specificity and sensitivity in both the original and validation cohorts. In a later analysis, TCR association rates were found to vary across HLA loci, with the most associated TCRs seen for DRB1 alleles and the fewest for HLA-C alleles. A group of highly shared sequence variants was considered likely to be a technical artifact of the sequencing pipeline. The authors suggested that the approach could potentially be generalized to other disease states and immunological phenotypes. An association between a missense DCLRE1C variant and V-gene and J-gene trimming of TCR beta chains was found in a later genetic analysis and replicated in an independent cohort. Presence/absence analyses assumed roughly uniform sequencing depth across donors, an assumption that may not hold. A few of the identified cytomegalovirus-associated TCR beta chains were confirmed in vitro to be specific for cytomegalovirus antigens. Immune exposure information for the cohort was limited to CMV serostatus. In a later analysis, over 15,000 TCR beta sequences were associated with specific HLA alleles at a false discovery rate of 0.05. A later genetic analysis reported fewer N-insertions in productive TCRs among donors in an Asian-associated ancestry cluster than the roughly 620-donor mean. In the study, 150 to 200 TCR beta chains were listed as associated with cytomegalovirus. Some IMGT-functional V segments, including TRBV6-2 and TRBV6-3, could not be told apart with the 87-base-pair reads, so those segments were excluded. The earlier analysis of 587 of the donors excluded about 16 rarely observed V segments, including chromosome 9 orphons, because counts were too low. An earlier analysis of some 560 of the donors showed that most TCR beta V segments appeared in productive rearrangements either about 90% or about 30% of the time, which broadly matched IMGT annotations. Across donors, most TCR sequences were observed very rarely, whereas some public TCRs were present in many individuals. Correlated functional status among segregating V segments might be attributable to linkage disequilibrium, but an unknown experimental factor could not be ruled out. A further reported finding was that TCR beta sequences accurately predicted the HLA-A and HLA-B alleles for most subjects in the first cohort. When HLA alleles, especially DR and DQ, strongly co-occurred, attributing TCR associations to individual alleles was difficult. Because HLA typing was unavailable for some donors at each locus, only the typed subset was used in association tests. According to a later analysis, most CMV-associated TCR beta chains appeared to be HLA-restricted, and the HLA associations seemed to be driven largely by CMV exposure. In a later analysis, HLA-associated TCR beta chains were found to be more clonally expanded and to have lower generation probabilities than equally common non-associated chains. The cohort was sequenced for TCR beta chains only, and without alpha or paired-chain data the features that could be detected were limited. A later analysis reported that several top co-occurrence clusters appeared linked to parvovirus B19, influenza, CMV and Epstein-Barr virus.

Libraries were built with the immunoSEQ multiplex PCR assay. For the multiplex PCR, a mixture combining 60 forward primers for TCR Vbeta segments and 13 reverse primers for TCR Jbeta segments was used. A multiplex PCR assay on genomic DNA amplified the CDR3 region of rearranged TCR beta genes. The amplified TCR beta libraries were sequenced on the Illumina HiSeq System as 87-base-pair reads. In the authors' own workflow: A later analysis tallied 75 million to 95 million unique TCR beta chains across the 700 or so repertoires, and about 12 million of those chains were shared by two or more donors. Raw reads were error-corrected and collapsed into unique sequences by a nearest-neighbor algorithm in which closely related sequences were merged to remove PCR and sequencing errors. To assign V, D and J gene segments, CDR3 sequences were aligned to IMGT reference sequences. For a sequence to be retained, a match of at least six nucleotides to both a V gene segment and a J gene segment was required. Rearrangements were classified as productive when the CDR3 lacked stop codons and remained in frame with V and J, and all other rearrangements were classified as non-productive. CDR3 was defined by IMGT convention, running from the second conserved V-encoded cysteine to the conserved J-encoded phenylalanine. Sequences without an unambiguous match to a single V gene segment were excluded from the earlier analysis of a few hundred of the donors. An earlier analysis of a few hundred of the donors called V segments functional above 56.7% productive rearrangements and segregating when the between-donor standard deviation exceeded 5%. A statistical classification framework was built to diagnose cytomegalovirus status from the catalog of TCR beta chain sequences. V and J gene assignment, in a later analysis, came from comparing TCR nucleotide sequences with IMGT/GENE-DB human TR gene sequences. The TCRdist pipeline was used in a later analysis to assign CDR3 sequences and most-parsimonious VDJ recombination scenarios. In a later analysis, each TCR beta chain was defined by its CDR3 amino acid sequence together with its V-gene family, and reads lacking a unique V-gene family were excluded. As a way to deal with suspected cross-contamination and a sequencing artifact, a later analysis dropped nearly 600 nucleotide sequences that were highly shared and had low generation probability. For each public chain, a later analysis derived a clonal expansion index from normalized ranks of inferred template counts within each repertoire. In a later analysis, generation probabilities were computed with a VDJ recombination model fitted to out-of-frame rearrangements, and the resulting probabilities were checked against IGoR. In a later analysis, hypergeometric tests were used to score TCR-TCR, TCR-HLA and TCR-CMV co-occurrence, with a repertoire-size bias correction applied to TCR pairs. False discovery rates were estimated in a later analysis by permuting HLA or CMV assignments 20 times. In a later analysis, co-occurring TCRs were grouped using DBSCAN, and TCRdist sequence similarity was added for clustering within HLA-allele-positive subsets. Co-occurrence clustering excluded repertoires with fewer than 30,000 or more than 120,000 public chains, plus five with anomalous nucleotide sharing. TCRdb limited this immuneACCESS table to in-frame rearrangements with V and J called. A share of clones is missing; checked studies link under half to unresolved V genes, and the rest is unexplained. Clonal size and the V and J genes are those of that table, whereas D and trimming came from the DNA. The sample has more than 120,000 clones on record, about 84% of them singletons. 6.2% of the sample is taken by the ten largest.

The cohort was made up of 650 to 700 healthy bone marrow donors. At the time of sampling, every cohort member was nominally healthy, though immune exposures that went unrecorded were likely present. The donor tested CMV seropositive, placing the donor among the roughly 300 seropositive members of the cohort. A peripheral blood sample was provided by each donor, and peripheral blood mononuclear cells were used for TCR beta sequencing. Genomic DNA extraction from the blood cell samples was performed with the Qiagen DNeasy Blood Extraction Kit. This clone was counted between two and nine times. The antigen it recognizes is unknown. No much larger clonotype is one base removed from it; base qualities were not supplied. CDR1 SGHVS and CDR2 FQNEAQ were looked up in the germline V gene. The CDR3 measures 16 amino acids from cysteine to phenylalanine. Only the CDR3 DNA stays, 48 bases, in frame from base 1. Trimming removed 5 bases from V and 0 bases from J, leaving 15 bases between the germline ends.

The receptor comes from a woman in her thirties or forties in good health and CMV-seropositive. What was sequenced was PBMCs. The chain employs TRBV7-8 and TRBJ2-3; a tentative D call is TRBD2 (5 bases match). The CDR3 amino acid sequence is: CASSLNGPSSTDTQYF. The nucleotide sequence is TGTGCCAGCAGCCTAAACGGGCCTAGCAGCACAGATACGCAGTATTTT.